This TCR beta chain stems from a study of OX40 agonist ivuxolimab in advanced cancers. Study conclusions and caveats: Those patients achieving a partial response at 0.1-3.0 mg/kg showed among the lowest clonal expansion.

CDR1 and CDR2 (germline): MRHNA, SNTAGT. This CDR3 comprises 13 residues. With V trimmed by 4 bases and J by 11 bases, 7 bases remained unmatched. Autoimmune disease history or systemic immunosuppression disqualified patients. Baseline was the first blood sampling point, followed by cycle 4 day 1 and cycle 7 day 1. Concerning this clone itself: Its target is unknown.

TCRdb's table, derived via immunoSEQ multiplex PCR, lists solely in-frame clones and lacks some. The data contain some 70,000 clones, roughly nine tenths of them singletons. The TCR was taken from an adult with an advanced solid tumor such as melanoma, head and neck, liver or kidney cancer. This rearrangement joins TRBV6-4 to TRBJ1-4; 7 bases agree with TRBD1. Sequencing was performed on CD4+ or CD8+ T cells sorted from blood, taken in a trial of the OX40 agonist ivuxolimab. CDR3 sequence reads: CASSATGSGKLFF. CDR3 in DNA: TGTGCCAGCAGTGCGACAGGGTCCGGGAAACTGTTTTTT.